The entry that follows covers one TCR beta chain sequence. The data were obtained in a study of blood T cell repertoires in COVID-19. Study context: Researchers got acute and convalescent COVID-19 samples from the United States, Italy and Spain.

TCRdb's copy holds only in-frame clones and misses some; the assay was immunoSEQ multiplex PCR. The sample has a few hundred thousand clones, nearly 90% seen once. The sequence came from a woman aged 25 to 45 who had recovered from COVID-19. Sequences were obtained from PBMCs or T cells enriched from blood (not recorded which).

This chain's CDR3 is CASSLAGGVNTEAFF. The CDR3 DNA reads as TGCGCCAGCAGCTTGGCCGGAGGGGTCAACACTGAAGCTTTCTTT. The V and J genes are TRBV5-1 and TRBJ1-1; a weak D match, TRBD1 (5 bases). This CDR3 region has 15 residues. CDR1 SGHRS and CDR2 YFSETQ come from the germline V gene. V was shortened by 0 bases and J by 2 bases, with 11 bases between the two germline ends.